The present TCR beta chain was sequenced within a study of shared clonotypes between healthy human individuals. The germline gives CDR1 SNHLY, CDR2 FYNNEI. Deletions cut 11 bases from V and 4 bases from J, with 15 bases between. The CDR3 runs to 13 residues. Sorted-subset replicate PCR reactions contained roughly 200 ng DNA, corresponding to 29,000 or so T cell genomes. Some clones are missing from TCRdb's copy, which holds only in-frame ones; the method was immunoSEQ multiplex PCR. The repertoire holds 2 million to 2.5 million clones, with 90% to 97% as singletons. This sequence joins TRBV2 and TRBJ1-5; no reliable D call. What was sequenced was naive CD4+ T cells sorted from blood. Subset reported: CD45RA+ positively selected. This TCR was sampled from a man in his late teens or twenties in good health. CDR3 in DNA: TGTGCCTCAAAGGCAGAGGTTAATCAGCCCCAGCATTTT. The encoded protein is CASKAEVNQPQHF.